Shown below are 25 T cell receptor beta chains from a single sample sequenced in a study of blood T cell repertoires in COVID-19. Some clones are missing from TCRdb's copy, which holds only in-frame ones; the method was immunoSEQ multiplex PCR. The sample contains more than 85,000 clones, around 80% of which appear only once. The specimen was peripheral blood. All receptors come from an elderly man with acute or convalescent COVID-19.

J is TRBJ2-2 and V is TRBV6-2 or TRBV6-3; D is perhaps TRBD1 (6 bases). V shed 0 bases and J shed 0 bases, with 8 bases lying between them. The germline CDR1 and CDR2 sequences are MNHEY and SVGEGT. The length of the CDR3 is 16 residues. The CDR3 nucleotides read TGTGCCAGCAGTTACTCGAGGACAGCGAACACCGGGGAGCTGTTTTTT. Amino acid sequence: CASSYSRTANTGELFF.

The CDR3 sequence is CASSGGGLISGNTIYF. DNA of the CDR3: TGTGCCAGCAGTGGAGGAGGACTAATCTCTGGAAACACCATATATTTT. This chain uses TRBV25-1 with TRBJ1-3, with D hard to call. There are 16 residues in the CDR3. The V and J ends lost 4 bases and 0 bases respectively, with 13 bases between them. Per germline, CDR1 MGHDK and CDR2 SYGVNS. The full variable domain, its missing parts supplied by reference TRBV25-1 and TRBJ1-3, is EADIYQTPRYLVIGTGKKITLECSQTMGHDKMYWYQQDPGMELHLIHYSYGVNSTEKGDLSSESTVSRIRTEHFPLTLESARPSHTSQYLCASSGGGLISGNTIYFGEGSWLTVV.

In DNA, the CDR3 is TGCAGTGCTAGAAGTAGCGATACGCAGTATTTT. Translating gives CSARSSDTQYF. V usage is TRBV20-1 and J usage is TRBJ2-3; D call uncertain. The V gene lost 2 bases and the J gene lost 6 bases, with 6 bases spanning the gap. The germline V gene has CDR1 DFQATT and CDR2 SNEGSKA (reference sequence). The CDR3 is made up of 11 amino acids.

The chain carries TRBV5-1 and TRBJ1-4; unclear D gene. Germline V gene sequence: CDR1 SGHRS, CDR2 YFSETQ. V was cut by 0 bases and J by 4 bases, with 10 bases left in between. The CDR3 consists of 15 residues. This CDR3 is CASSLGADVNEKLFF. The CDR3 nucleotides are TGCGCCAGCAGCTTGGGAGCGGATGTTAATGAAAAACTGTTTTTT. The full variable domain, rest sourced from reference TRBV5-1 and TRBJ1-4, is KAGVTQTPRYLIKTRGQQVTLSCSPISGHRSVSWYQQTPGQGLQFLFEYFSETQRNKGNFPGRFSGRQFSNSRSEMNVSTLELGDSALYLCASSLGADVNEKLFFGSGTQLSVL.

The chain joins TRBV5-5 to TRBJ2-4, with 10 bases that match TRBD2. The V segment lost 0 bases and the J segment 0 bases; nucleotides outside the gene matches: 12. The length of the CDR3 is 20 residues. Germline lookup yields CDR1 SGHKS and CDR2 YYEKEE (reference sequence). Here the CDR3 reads CASSLGALAGDLVAKNIQYF. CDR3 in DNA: TGTGCCAGCAGCTTGGGAGCCCTAGCGGGGGACCTTGTAGCCAAAAACATTCAGTACTTC.

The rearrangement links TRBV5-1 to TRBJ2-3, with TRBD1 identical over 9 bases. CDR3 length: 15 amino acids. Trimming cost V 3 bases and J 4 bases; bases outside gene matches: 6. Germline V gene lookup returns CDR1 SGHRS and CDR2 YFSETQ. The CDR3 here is CASSYGTGSPDTQYF. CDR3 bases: TGCGCCAGCAGCTACGGGACAGGGTCCCCAGATACGCAGTATTTT.

CDR3 region: CASSGAEGAKNIQYF. CDR3 coding DNA: TGTGCCAGCAGCGGCGCAGAGGGCGCCAAAAACATTCAGTACTTC. This sequence joins TRBV6-5 and TRBJ2-4; a possible D gene is TRBD2 (5 bases). The CDR3 is 15 residues long. V lost 6 bases and J 1 base, leaving 13 bases between the germline ends. Germline lookup yields CDR1 MNHEY and CDR2 SVGAGI.

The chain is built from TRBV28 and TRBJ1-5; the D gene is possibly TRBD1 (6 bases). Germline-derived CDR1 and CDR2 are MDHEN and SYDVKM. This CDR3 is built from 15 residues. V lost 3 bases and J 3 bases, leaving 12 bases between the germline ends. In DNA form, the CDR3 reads TGTGCCAGCAGTTTCGCGAACAGGGCCAATCAGCCCCAGCATTTT. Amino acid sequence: CASSFANRANQPQHF.

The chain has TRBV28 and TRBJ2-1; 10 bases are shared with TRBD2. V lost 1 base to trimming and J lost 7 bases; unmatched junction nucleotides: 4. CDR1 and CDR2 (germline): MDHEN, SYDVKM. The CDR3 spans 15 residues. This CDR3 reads CASSLYSGGRNEQFF. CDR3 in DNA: TGTGCCAGCAGTTTATATAGCGGGGGGAGGAATGAGCAGTTCTTC.

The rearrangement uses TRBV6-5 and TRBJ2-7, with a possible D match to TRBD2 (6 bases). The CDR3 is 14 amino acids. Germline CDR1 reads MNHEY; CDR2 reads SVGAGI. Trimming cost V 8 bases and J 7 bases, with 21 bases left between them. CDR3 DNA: TGTGCCAGCTTCGGTGGAGGGCCACAGCGGGAGCAGTACTTC. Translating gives CASFGGGPQREQYF.

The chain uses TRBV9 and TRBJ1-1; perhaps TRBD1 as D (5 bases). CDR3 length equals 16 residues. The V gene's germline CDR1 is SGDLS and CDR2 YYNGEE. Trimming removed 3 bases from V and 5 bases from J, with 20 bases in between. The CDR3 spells CASSGGPSAVGTEAFF. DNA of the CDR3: TGTGCCAGCAGCGGGGGCCCGTCAGCAGTAGGGACTGAAGCTTTCTTT.

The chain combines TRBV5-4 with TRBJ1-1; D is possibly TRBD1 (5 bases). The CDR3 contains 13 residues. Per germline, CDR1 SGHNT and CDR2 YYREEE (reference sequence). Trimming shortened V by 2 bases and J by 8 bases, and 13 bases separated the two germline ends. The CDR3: CASSLTSRTEAFF. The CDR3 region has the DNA TGTGCCAGCAGCTTAACGAGCCGGACAGAAGCTTTCTTT.

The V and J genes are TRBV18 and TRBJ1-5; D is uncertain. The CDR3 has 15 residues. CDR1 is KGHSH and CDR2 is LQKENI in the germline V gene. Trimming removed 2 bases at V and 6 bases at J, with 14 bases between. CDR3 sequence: CASSPEPRGGQPQHF. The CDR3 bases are TGTGCCAGCTCACCAGAACCCCGAGGAGGTCAGCCCCAGCATTTT. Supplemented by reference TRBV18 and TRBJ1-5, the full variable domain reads NAGVMQNPRHLVRRRGQEARLRCSPMKGHSHVYWYRQLPEEGLKFMVYLQKENIIDESGMPKERFSAEFPKEGPSILRIQQVVRGDSAAYFCASSPEPRGGQPQHFGDGTRLSIL.

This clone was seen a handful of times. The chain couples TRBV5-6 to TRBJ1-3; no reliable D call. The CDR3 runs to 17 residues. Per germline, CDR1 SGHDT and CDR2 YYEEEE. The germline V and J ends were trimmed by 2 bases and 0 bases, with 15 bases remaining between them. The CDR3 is CASSLAIARFSGNTIYF. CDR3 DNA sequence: TGTGCCAGCAGCTTAGCAATCGCCAGGTTCTCTGGAAACACCATATATTTT.

CDR3 region: CASSSGGTNTGELFF. The CDR3 DNA is TGTGCCAGCAGTAGCGGGGGGACGAACACCGGGGAGCTGTTTTTT. The chain combines TRBV9 with TRBJ2-2; TRBD2 agrees at 10 bases. The V gene's germline CDR1 is SGDLS and CDR2 YYNGEE. Losses at the gene ends were 5 bases for V and 0 bases for J; bases not matched to a gene: 1. CDR3 length: 15 residues.

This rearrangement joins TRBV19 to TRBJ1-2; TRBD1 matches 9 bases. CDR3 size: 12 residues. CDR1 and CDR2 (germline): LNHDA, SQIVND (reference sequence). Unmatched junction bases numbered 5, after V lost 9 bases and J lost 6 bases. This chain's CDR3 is CASSDRGDGYTF. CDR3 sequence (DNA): TGTGCCAGCTCGGACAGGGGCGATGGCTACACCTTC.

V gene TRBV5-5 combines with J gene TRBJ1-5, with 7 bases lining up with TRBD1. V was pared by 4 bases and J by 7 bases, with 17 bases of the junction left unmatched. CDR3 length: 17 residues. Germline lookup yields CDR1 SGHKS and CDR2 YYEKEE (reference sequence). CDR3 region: CASSPAGGRGGRQPQHF. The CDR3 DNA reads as TGTGCCAGCAGCCCGGCAGGGGGACGGGGCGGAAGGCAGCCCCAGCATTTT. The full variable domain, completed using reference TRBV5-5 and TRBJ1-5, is DAGVTQSPTHLIKTRGQQVTLRCSPISGHKSVSWYQQVLGQGPQFIFQYYEKEERGRGNFPDRFSARQFPNYSSELNVNALLLGDSALYLCASSPAGGRGGRQPQHFGDGTRLSIL.

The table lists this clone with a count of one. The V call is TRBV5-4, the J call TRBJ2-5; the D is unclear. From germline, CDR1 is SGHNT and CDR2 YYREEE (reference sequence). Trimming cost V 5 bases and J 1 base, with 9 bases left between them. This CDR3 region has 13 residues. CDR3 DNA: TGTGCCAGCAGTTCTACCCCCCAAGAGACCCAGTACTTC. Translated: CASSSTPQETQYF.

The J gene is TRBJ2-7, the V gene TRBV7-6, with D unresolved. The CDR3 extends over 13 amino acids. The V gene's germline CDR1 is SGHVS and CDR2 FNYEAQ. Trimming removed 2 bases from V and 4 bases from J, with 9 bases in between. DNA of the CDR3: TGTGCCAGCAGCTTAATATCGGTTTACGAGCAGTACTTC. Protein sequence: CASSLISVYEQYF.

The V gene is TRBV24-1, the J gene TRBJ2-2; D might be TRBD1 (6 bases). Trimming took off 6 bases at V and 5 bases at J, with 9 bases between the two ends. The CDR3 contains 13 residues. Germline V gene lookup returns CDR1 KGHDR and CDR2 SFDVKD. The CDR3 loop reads CATSTRGTGELFF. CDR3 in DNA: TGTGCCACCAGTACCAGGGGAACCGGGGAGCTGTTTTTT.

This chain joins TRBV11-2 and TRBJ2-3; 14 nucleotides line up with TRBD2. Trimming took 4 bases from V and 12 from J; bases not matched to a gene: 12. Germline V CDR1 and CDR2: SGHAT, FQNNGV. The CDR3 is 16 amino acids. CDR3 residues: CASSSMTSGGELSQYF. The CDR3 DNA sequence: TGTGCCAGCAGCTCCATGACTAGCGGGGGGGAATTATCCCAGTATTTT.

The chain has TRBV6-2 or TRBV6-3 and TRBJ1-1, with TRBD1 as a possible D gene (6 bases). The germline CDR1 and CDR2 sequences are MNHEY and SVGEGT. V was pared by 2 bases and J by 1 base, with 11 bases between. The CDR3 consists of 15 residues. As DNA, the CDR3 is TGTGCCAGCAGTTACAGAGGCAGGGGGAACACTGAAGCTTTCTTT. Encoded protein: CASSYRGRGNTEAFF.

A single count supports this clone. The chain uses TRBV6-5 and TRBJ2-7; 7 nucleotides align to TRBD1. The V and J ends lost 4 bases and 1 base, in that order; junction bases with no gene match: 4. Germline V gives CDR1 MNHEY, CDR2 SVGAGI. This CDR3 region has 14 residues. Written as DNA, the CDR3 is TGTGCCAGCAGTTCCTCGACAGGGTCCTACGAGCAGTACTTC. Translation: CASSSSTGSYEQYF.

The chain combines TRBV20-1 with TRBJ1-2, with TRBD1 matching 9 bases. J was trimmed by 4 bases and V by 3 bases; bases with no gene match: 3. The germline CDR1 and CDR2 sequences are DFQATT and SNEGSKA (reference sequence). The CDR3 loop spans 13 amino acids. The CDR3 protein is CSASGDRVYGYTF. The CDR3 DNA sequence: TGCAGTGCTAGTGGGGACAGGGTCTATGGCTACACCTTC.

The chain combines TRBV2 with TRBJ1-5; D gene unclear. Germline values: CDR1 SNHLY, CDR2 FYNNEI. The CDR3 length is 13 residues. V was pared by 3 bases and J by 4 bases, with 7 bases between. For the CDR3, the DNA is TGTGCCAGCAGTGATAGGGAGAATCAGCCCCAGCATTTT. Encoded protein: CASSDRENQPQHF.